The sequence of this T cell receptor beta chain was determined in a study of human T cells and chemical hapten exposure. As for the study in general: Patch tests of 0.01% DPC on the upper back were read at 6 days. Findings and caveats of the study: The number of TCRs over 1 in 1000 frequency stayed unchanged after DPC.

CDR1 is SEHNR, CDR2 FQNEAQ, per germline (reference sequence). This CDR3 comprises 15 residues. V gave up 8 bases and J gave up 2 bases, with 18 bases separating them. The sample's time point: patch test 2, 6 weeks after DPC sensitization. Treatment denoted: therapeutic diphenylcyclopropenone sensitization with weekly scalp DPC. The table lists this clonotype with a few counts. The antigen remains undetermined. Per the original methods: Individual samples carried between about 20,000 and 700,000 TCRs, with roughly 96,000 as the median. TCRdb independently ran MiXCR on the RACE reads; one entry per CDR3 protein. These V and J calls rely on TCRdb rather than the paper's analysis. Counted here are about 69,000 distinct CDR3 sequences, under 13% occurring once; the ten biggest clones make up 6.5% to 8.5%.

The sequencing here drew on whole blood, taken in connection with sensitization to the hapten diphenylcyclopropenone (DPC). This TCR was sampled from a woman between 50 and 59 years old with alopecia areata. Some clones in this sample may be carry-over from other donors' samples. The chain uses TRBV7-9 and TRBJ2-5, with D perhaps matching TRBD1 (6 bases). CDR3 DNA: TGTGCCAGCTCGGTCCTGGGACATAGTCAAGAGACCCAGTACTTC. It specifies CASSVLGHSQETQYF.